This TCR beta chain was documented in a study of technical replicates of blood from a handful of donors. The V gene's germline CDR1 is KGHSH and CDR2 LQKENI. Between the trimmed V and J ends, which lost 2 bases and 1 base, there was a span of 11 bases. The CDR3 runs to 15 residues. Using immunoSEQ multiplex PCR, the repertoire was profiled, and TCRdb retains in-frame clones only, with some absent. Among about 83,000 clones listed, 90% to 97% were seen once. Sequences were obtained from T cells isolated from PBMCs. This chain uses TRBV18 with TRBJ1-1; D is ambiguous. The source of this sequence is a human donor in good health. For the CDR3, the DNA is TGTGCCAGCTCACCAAGGATCGGAGGGAACACTGAAGCTTTCTTT. Its translation is CASSPRIGGNTEAFF. Variable domain in full (rest from reference TRBV18 and TRBJ1-1): NAGVMQNPRHLVRRRGQEARLRCSPMKGHSHVYWYRQLPEEGLKFMVYLQKENIIDESGMPKERFSAEFPKEGPSILRIQQVVRGDSAAYFCASSPRIGGNTEAFFGQGTRLTVV.